The source of this T cell receptor (beta chain) is a study of blood T cells in healthy people across ages. The draw of peripheral blood yielded roughly 9.1 milliliters from each donor. At least 7 million PBMCs were isolated per sample. This clonotype was counted only a few times. Its specificity is not known. Overall study results and limits: A strong correlation was found between TCR beta diversity and the percentage of naive T cells. Long-lived donors had more naive CD4+ cells and higher diversity than aged donors.

A second 7 to 11 cycle PCR used barcoded and J-beta primers. TCRdb independently ran MiXCR on the 5' RACE reads; one entry per CDR3 protein. The sample yields about 1.8 million distinct CDR3 sequences, about 50% seen once. V was clipped by 7 bases and J by 5 bases; unmatched bases: 12. CDR1 is SQVTM, CDR2 ANQGSEA, per germline. The CDR3 spans 15 residues. Input material: blood. The clonotype comes from a woman aged 40 to 49 in good health. The chain couples TRBV29-1 to TRBJ2-1; TRBD1 agrees at 9 bases. The CDR3 here is CSGLRRQGVNNEQFF. DNA of the CDR3: TGCAGCGGGTTGAGGAGACAGGGGGTTAACAATGAGCAGTTCTTC.